Listed below are T cell receptor beta chains from one sample, sequenced in a study of cytomegalovirus exposure and HLA in healthy donors. TCRdb keeps only in-frame clones here, not all; method: immunoSEQ multiplex PCR. The table lists roughly 140,000 clones, roughly 75% of them singletons. What was sequenced was PBMCs. Every receptor here comes from a man between 35 and 55 years old in good health and CMV-seropositive. CDR3s include the opening cysteine and the closing phenylalanine or tryptophan. The D gene is left open where the match is weak. The size field is filled for only some rows; it gives once, few, many or a size class.

abundance,v_gene,d_gene,j_gene,CDR3aa,CDR3nt
NA,TRBV2,NA,TRBJ1-1,CASRLQMGGAEAFF,TGTGCCAGCAGGCTACAGATGGGAGGGGCCGAAGCTTTCTTT
NA,TRBV7-2,TRBD1,TRBJ1-2,CASSRDRGMSGYTF,TGTGCCAGCAGCCGGGACAGGGGAATGAGTGGCTACACCTTC
few,TRBV5-1,TRBD2,TRBJ2-3,CASSTVASGRGTQYF,TGCGCCAGCAGCACCGTGGCTAGCGGGAGGGGTACGCAGTATTTT
NA,TRBV7-2,TRBD2,TRBJ2-3,CASSPWGTSGSWGTDTQYF,TGTGCCAGCAGCCCTTGGGGGACTAGCGGAAGTTGGGGCACAGATACGCAGTATTTT
NA,TRBV5-1,NA,TRBJ2-1,CASSLGLASSYNEQFF,TGCGCCAGCAGCTTGGGACTGGCGAGCTCCTACAATGAGCAGTTCTTC
once,TRBV5-8,TRBD1,TRBJ1-5,CASSFMGTGGFSNQPQHF,TGTGCCAGCAGCTTCATGGGGACAGGGGGCTTTAGCAATCAGCCCCAGCATTTT
NA,TRBV20-1,TRBD1,TRBJ2-1,CSARGTGNQFF,TGCAGTGCTAGAGGGACAGGGAACCAGTTCTTC
NA,TRBV6-4,NA,TRBJ2-2,CASSVEGGVTGELFF,TGTGCCAGCAGTGTAGAAGGCGGGGTGACCGGGGAGCTGTTTTTT
NA,TRBV29-1,TRBD1,TRBJ2-1,CSVRTGAWDEQFF,TGCAGCGTTCGTACAGGGGCGTGGGATGAGCAGTTCTTC
NA,TRBV25-1,NA,TRBJ2-7,CASSEFNEQYF,TGTGCCAGCAGTGAATTTAACGAGCAGTACTTC
NA,TRBV2,NA,TRBJ1-4,CASSAQGSPMKELFF,TGTGCCAGCAGTGCGCAGGGAAGCCCAATGAAGGAACTGTTTTTT
NA,TRBV14,NA,TRBJ2-3,CASSHGTDTQYF,TGTGCCAGCAGCCACGGCACAGATACGCAGTATTTT
NA,TRBV5-1,TRBD1,TRBJ1-4,CASSIRAGGEKLFF,TGCGCCAGCAGCATTAGGGCAGGGGGAGAAAAACTGTTTTTT
NA,TRBV4-2,TRBD2,TRBJ2-7,CASSQVGRLAGGGEQYF,TGTGCCAGCAGCCAAGTGGGTAGACTAGCGGGAGGAGGCGAGCAGTACTTC
NA,TRBV2,TRBD1,TRBJ2-7,CASRTGAYEQYF,TGTGCCAGCCGTACAGGGGCCTACGAGCAGTACTTC
NA,TRBV27,TRBD1,TRBJ1-2,CASTYFPYRDSTTYGYTF,TGTGCCAGCACCTACTTCCCCTACCGGGACAGTACTACCTATGGCTACACCTTC
NA,TRBV2,NA,TRBJ1-2,CASTRSGATPATNYGYTF,TGTGCCTCCACTAGGTCAGGGGCCACCCCGGCGACTAACTATGGCTACACCTTC
few,TRBV6-5,TRBD1,TRBJ1-6,CASSYTTGDDSPLHF,TGTGCCAGCAGTTACACGACAGGGGACGATTCACCCCTCCACTTT
few,TRBV19,TRBD2,TRBJ2-3,CASSRPAGGSPDTQYF,TGTGCCAGTAGTCGCCCGGCGGGGGGGAGCCCAGATACGCAGTATTTT
NA,TRBV4-1,NA,TRBJ2-7,CASSQGYAYEQYF,TGCGCCAGCAGCCAAGGCTACGCCTACGAGCAGTACTTC
few,TRBV6-6,NA,TRBJ1-1,CASSSRDKNTEAFF,TGTGCCAGCAGCTCCAGGGACAAGAACACTGAAGCTTTCTTT
once,TRBV30,NA,TRBJ1-1,CAWSVRGMVEGMNTEAFF,TGTGCCTGGAGTGTAAGGGGAATGGTAGAAGGGATGAACACTGAAGCTTTCTTT
NA,TRBV18,NA,TRBJ2-1,CASSSTGTPYNEQFF,TGTGCCAGCTCATCAACCGGGACACCCTACAATGAGCAGTTCTTC
NA,TRBV5-1,NA,TRBJ2-7,CASSLAPLESYEQYF,TGCGCCAGCAGCTTGGCCCCCTTAGAATCCTACGAGCAGTACTTC
NA,TRBV14,NA,TRBJ2-1,CASSQFTGYNEQFF,TGTGCCAGCAGCCAATTTACAGGCTACAATGAGCAGTTCTTC
NA,TRBV6-5,TRBD1,TRBJ1-3,CASSRTGTAGNTIYF,TGTGCCAGCAGTAGGACAGGGACGGCTGGAAACACCATATATTTT
NA,TRBV6-1,NA,TRBJ2-5,CASSEYGETQYF,TGTGCCAGCAGTGAGTACGGGGAGACCCAGTACTTC
few,TRBV6-6,NA,TRBJ1-2,CASSYIDTPYGYTF,TGTGCCAGCAGTTACATCGACACCCCCTATGGCTACACCTTC
once,TRBV6-1,TRBD1,TRBJ2-7,CASRWTGYPYEQYF,TGTGCCAGCAGATGGACAGGGTATCCCTACGAGCAGTACTTC
NA,TRBV12-5,TRBD1,TRBJ1-5,CASGLGGGGNQPQHF,TGTGCTAGTGGTTTGGGAGGGGGCGGCAATCAGCCCCAGCATTTT
NA,TRBV5-1,NA,TRBJ1-4,CASSLEAGPSEKLFF,TGCGCCAGCAGCTTGGAAGCGGGGCCGAGTGAAAAACTGTTTTTT
NA,TRBV10-1,NA,TRBJ2-5,CTSSDSGEETQYF,TGCACCAGCAGTGACTCTGGGGAGGAGACCCAGTACTTC
NA,TRBV30,NA,TRBJ2-3,CAWSLGADTQYF,TGTGCCTGGAGCCTTGGGGCGGATACGCAGTATTTT
NA,TRBV6-5,TRBD1,TRBJ1-4,CASGHGGQGALGLFF,TGTGCCAGCGGACACGGCGGACAGGGGGCGTTGGGACTGTTTTTT
NA,TRBV7-6,NA,TRBJ2-1,CASSLGGFNEQFF,TGTGCCAGCAGCTTAGGGGGCTTTAATGAGCAGTTCTTC
NA,TRBV18,TRBD1,TRBJ2-7,CASSPRQGPYEQYF,TGTGCCAGCTCACCCCGACAGGGTCCCTACGAGCAGTACTTC
few,TRBV6-6,NA,TRBJ2-5,CASSYSSTGSETQYF,TGTGCCAGCAGTTACTCGAGTACCGGGAGCGAGACCCAGTACTTC
NA,TRBV9,NA,TRBJ1-1,CASSVWDTNTEAFF,TGTGCCAGCAGCGTGTGGGACACCAACACTGAAGCTTTCTTT
NA,TRBV2,TRBD1,TRBJ2-7,CASSGDRVYEQYF,TGTGCCAGCAGTGGGGACAGGGTCTACGAGCAGTACTTC
NA,TRBV5-1,NA,TRBJ1-1,CASSLGSFGSEAFF,TGCGCCAGCAGCTTGGGGTCCTTCGGGAGTGAAGCTTTCTTT
NA,TRBV5-6,TRBD1,TRBJ1-2,CASSIGQGALLGYTF,TGTGCCAGCAGCATAGGACAGGGGGCGCTTCTTGGCTACACCTTC
NA,TRBV6-6,TRBD2,TRBJ2-7,CASSYLAGEYEQYF,TGTGCCAGCAGTTATCTAGCGGGGGAGTACGAGCAGTACTTC
NA,TRBV7-8,NA,TRBJ1-3,CASSLYQGNTIYF,TGTGCCAGCAGCTTGTATCAGGGGAACACCATATATTTT
NA,TRBV9,TRBD1,TRBJ2-2,CASSVGGQTTGELFF,TGTGCCAGCAGCGTAGGGGGACAGACCACCGGGGAGCTGTTTTTT
NA,TRBV27,TRBD1,TRBJ2-7,CASSLRGTGGSYEQYF,TGTGCCAGCAGTTTAAGGGGGACAGGGGGGAGCTACGAGCAGTACTTC
NA,TRBV6-5,NA,TRBJ1-2,CASSPSGTLYGYTF,TGTGCCAGCAGTCCCTCCGGGACACTGTATGGCTACACCTTC
NA,TRBV10-1,NA,TRBJ2-5,CASSDGRGATQYF,TGCGCCAGCAGTGATGGCAGGGGGGCAACCCAGTACTTC
NA,TRBV29-1,NA,TRBJ2-7,CSVSFTRSYEQYF,TGCAGCGTTTCGTTCACCCGGTCCTACGAGCAGTACTTC
NA,TRBV19,TRBD2,TRBJ2-4,CASSLRAGGGGLAKNIQYF,TGTGCCAGTAGTCTTAGGGCGGGAGGAGGGGGGTTAGCCAAAAACATTCAGTACTTC
NA,TRBV15,NA,TRBJ2-7,CATRAATELGEQYF,TGTGCCACCAGGGCCGCGACGGAGCTGGGCGAGCAGTACTTC
once,TRBV11-3,NA,TRBJ1-1,CASSLSGSAGTEAFF,TGTGCCAGCAGCTTATCGGGCAGTGCGGGCACTGAAGCTTTCTTT
NA,TRBV5-4,NA,TRBJ2-7,CASSPFTGSYEQYF,TGTGCCAGCAGCCCATTTACGGGAAGCTACGAGCAGTACTTC
NA,TRBV27,NA,TRBJ2-2,CASSLSWGVYTGELFF,TGTGCCAGCAGTTTATCTTGGGGGGTGTACACCGGGGAGCTGTTTTTT
NA,TRBV29-1,TRBD2,TRBJ2-3,CSVAQAGTTDTQYF,TGCAGCGTTGCGCAAGCGGGGACCACAGATACGCAGTATTTT
NA,TRBV7-6,TRBD1,TRBJ2-7,CASSFGTGGPYEQYF,TGTGCCAGCAGCTTCGGGACAGGGGGACCCTACGAGCAGTACTTC